Included here is one T cell receptor (beta chain) sequence, with context. This clone was observed once. Its target antigen remains unknown. No much larger clone exists at a distance of one base, and base qualities are not known. The sample comes from a study of blood T cell repertoires in COVID-19 (dated by TCRdb to about 2020). In terms of the full investigation: Samples from collaborators originated in the United States, Italy and Spain and spanned both the acute and convalescent phases of COVID-19. The sample metadata nearly always contained a de-identified subject ID, COVID-19 status, age in years and sex. The material from the prospective study consisted of cDNA or gDNA derived from T cells, B-cell-depleted T cells, or PBMCs. The samples were drawn from two sources: the first 160 participants of the ongoing ImmuneRACE study, and 950 to 1,500 subjects contributed by 6 global collaborators. Where available, HLA class I and class II types were taken from metadata supplied by the sample provider and were not determined by assay-based typing. Deeply sampled blood TCRbeta repertoires from subjects exposed to, actively infected with, or recovered from COVID-19 were included in the dataset. The repertoires were released in a freely available public database intended as a resource for research on the immune response to SARS-CoV-2.

Beyond this particular receptor, the publication reports: The quantity of clinical and demographic metadata differed by source and by participant and was supplied without curation.

The immunoSEQ Assay, a bias-controlled multiplex PCR, was used to amplify TCRbeta CDR3 regions from genomic DNA. The source study handled its data this way. The number of nucleated cells in each sample was estimated from the amplification of reference gene primers within the assay. To quantify the absolute abundance of each unique TCRbeta CDR3 rearrangement, sequence reads were collapsed and filtered. Productive Simpson clonality was computed per sample as the square root of Simpson's diversity index over productive rearrangements. Held by TCRdb, this immuneACCESS table contains in-frame sequences only and omits some clones. Under half of the omission traces to an unresolved V gene where checked; the cause of the rest is unknown. The DNA was the basis for D and trimming; V, J and clone size are from that table. In all, the sample holds fewer than 250,000 clones, and less than 90% of those were seen once. The ten largest clones capture less than 2% of the sample.

Whole blood was collected in K2EDTA tubes by collaborating institutions according to the institutions' own protocols. For TCRbeta analysis, collaborator samples were shipped as frozen whole blood, as isolated PBMCs, or as DNA extracted from either sample type. Taken from cysteine to phenylalanine, the CDR3 has 17 residues. The DNA shown is the 51-base CDR3, in frame from base 1. V was cut back by 4 bases and J by 7 bases, leaving a gap of 27 bases between them. The germline V gene (reference sequence) specifies SGHNT as CDR1 and YYREEE as CDR2. This chain is built from TRBV5-4 and TRBJ2-7; the D gene is perhaps TRBD2, from 6 matching bases. The specimen was peripheral blood. This receptor was taken from a man between 65 and 85 years old with acute or convalescent COVID-19. CDR3 protein: CASSHLVGAGQAGEQYF. The DNA sequence reads TGTGCCAGCAGCCATCTGGTGGGAGCGGGTCAGGCGGGGGAGCAGTACTTC.